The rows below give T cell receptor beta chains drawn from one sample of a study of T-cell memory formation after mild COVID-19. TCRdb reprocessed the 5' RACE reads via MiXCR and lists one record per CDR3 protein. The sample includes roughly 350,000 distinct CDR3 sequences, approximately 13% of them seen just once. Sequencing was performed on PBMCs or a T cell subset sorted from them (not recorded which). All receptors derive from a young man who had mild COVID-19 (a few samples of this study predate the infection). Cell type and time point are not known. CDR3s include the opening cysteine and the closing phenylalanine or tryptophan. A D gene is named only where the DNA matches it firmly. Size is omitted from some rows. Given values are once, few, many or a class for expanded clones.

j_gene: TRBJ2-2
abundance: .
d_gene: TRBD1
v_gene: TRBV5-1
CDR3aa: CASSYRGTNTGELFF
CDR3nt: TGCGCCAGTTCGTACAGGGGAACGAACACCGGGGAGCTGTTTTTT

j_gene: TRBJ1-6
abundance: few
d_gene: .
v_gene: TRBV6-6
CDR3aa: CASSARELALHF
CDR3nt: TGTGCCAGCAGTGCTCGAGAGTTAGCCCTCCACTTT

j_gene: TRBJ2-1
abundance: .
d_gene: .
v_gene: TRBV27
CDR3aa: CASSRVQGSEQFF
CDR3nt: TGTGCCAGCAGTCGCGTCCAGGGTAGTGAGCAGTTCTTC

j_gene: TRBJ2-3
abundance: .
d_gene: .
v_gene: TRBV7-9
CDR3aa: CASSLALHTPTDTQYF
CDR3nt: TGTGCCAGCAGCTTAGCGCTCCACACCCCCACAGATACGCAGTATTTT

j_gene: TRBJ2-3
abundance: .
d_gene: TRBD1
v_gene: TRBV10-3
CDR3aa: CARSTGDSDTQYF
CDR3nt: TGTGCCAGATCTACAGGGGATTCAGATACGCAGTATTTT

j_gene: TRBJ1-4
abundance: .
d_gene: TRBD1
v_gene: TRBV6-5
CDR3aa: CASSSGGEKLFF
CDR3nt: TGTGCCAGCAGTTCAGGGGGGGAAAAACTGTTTTTT

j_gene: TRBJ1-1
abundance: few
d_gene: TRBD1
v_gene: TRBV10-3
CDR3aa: CAISEQQGDTEAFF
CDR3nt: TGTGCCATCAGTGAGCAACAGGGGGACACTGAAGCTTTCTTT

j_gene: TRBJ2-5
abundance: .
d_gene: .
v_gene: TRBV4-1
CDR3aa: CASSHLTGQETQYF
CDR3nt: TGCGCCAGCAGCCACCTGACAGGACAAGAGACCCAGTACTTC

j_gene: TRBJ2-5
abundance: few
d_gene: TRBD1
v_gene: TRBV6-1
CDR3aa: CASRAILQGLGEETQYF
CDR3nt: TGTGCCAGCAGAGCCATTTTACAGGGGCTTGGGGAAGAGACCCAGTACTTC

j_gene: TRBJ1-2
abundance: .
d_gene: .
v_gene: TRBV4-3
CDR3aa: CASSHEFSRNMNYGYTF
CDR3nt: TGCGCCAGCAGCCACGAATTTTCCAGGAATATGAACTATGGCTACACCTTC

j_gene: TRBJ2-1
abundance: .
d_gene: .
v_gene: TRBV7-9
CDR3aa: CASSLQGLTYNEQFF
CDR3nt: TGTGCCAGCAGCTTACAGGGGCTCACCTACAATGAGCAGTTCTTC

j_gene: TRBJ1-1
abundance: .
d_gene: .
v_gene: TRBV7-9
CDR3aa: CASSARQASNTEAFF
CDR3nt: TGTGCCAGCAGCGCAAGACAGGCGAGTAACACTGAAGCTTTCTTT

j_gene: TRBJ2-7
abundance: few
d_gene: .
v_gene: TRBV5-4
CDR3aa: CASSFGSAGEQYF
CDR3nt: TGTGCCAGCAGCTTTGGGAGCGCGGGCGAGCAGTACTTC

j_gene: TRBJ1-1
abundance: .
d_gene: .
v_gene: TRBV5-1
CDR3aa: CASSLISGANTEAFF
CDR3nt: TGCGCCAGCAGCTTAATCTCCGGCGCGAACACTGAAGCTTTCTTT

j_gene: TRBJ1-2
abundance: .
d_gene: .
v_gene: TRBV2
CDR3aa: CASSPLGTLTNYGYTF
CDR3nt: TGTGCCAGCAGTCCTCTGGGGACACTTACTAACTATGGCTACACCTTC

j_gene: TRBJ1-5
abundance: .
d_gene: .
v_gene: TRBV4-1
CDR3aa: CASSQVVMRPYSNQPQHF
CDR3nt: TGCGCCAGCAGCCAAGTCGTGATGAGGCCCTATAGCAATCAGCCCCAGCATTTT

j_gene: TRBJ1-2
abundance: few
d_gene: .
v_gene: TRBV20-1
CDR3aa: CSARDGGAKGYTF
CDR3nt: TGCAGTGCTAGGGACGGGGGGGCGAAAGGCTACACCTTC

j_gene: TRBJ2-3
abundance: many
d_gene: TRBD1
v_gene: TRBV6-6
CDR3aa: CASIGQGVYFTDTQYF
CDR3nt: TGTGCCAGCATAGGACAGGGTGTATATTTCACAGATACGCAGTATTTT

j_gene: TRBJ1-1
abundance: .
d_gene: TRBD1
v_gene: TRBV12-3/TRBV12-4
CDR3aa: CASRKGQANTEAFF
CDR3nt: TGTGCCAGCAGAAAAGGACAGGCGAACACTGAAGCTTTCTTT

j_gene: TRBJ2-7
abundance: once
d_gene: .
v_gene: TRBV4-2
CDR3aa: CASSQAPDRTYEQYF
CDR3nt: TGTGCCAGCAGCCAAGCTCCCGACAGGACCTACGAGCAGTACTTC

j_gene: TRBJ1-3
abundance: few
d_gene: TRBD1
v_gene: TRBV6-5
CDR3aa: CASRPGTAGNTIYF
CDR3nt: TGTGCCAGCAGGCCCGGGACAGCTGGAAACACCATATATTTT

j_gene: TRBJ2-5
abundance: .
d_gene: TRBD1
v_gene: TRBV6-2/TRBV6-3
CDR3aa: CASRTGRETQYF
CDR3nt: TGTGCCAGCAGGACAGGGAGAGAGACCCAGTACTTC

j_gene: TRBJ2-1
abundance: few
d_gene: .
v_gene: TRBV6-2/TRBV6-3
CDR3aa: CASRRPYGEHEQFF
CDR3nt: TGTGCCAGCCGAAGACCCTACGGGGAGCATGAGCAGTTCTTC

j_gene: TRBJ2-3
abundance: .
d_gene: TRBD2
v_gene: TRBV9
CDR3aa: CASSVGRGGLADTQYF
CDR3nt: TGTGCCAGCAGCGTAGGACGGGGGGGCTTGGCAGATACGCAGTATTTT

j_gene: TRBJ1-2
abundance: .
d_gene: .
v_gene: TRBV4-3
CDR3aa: CASSPIRGIEGYTF
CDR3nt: TGCGCCAGCAGCCCCATCCGGGGGATCGAAGGCTACACCTTC

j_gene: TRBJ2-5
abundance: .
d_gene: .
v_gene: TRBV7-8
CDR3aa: CASSSTDSGLETQYF
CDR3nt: TGTGCCAGCAGCTCCACGGACAGCGGCCTGGAGACCCAGTACTTC

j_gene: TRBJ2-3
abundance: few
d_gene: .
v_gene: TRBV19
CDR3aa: CASSRAGRADTQYF
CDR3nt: TGTGCCAGTAGTCGCGCGGGGCGAGCAGATACGCAGTATTTT

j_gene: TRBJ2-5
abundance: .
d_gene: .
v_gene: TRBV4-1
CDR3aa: CASSNRVEETQYF
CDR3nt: TGCGCCAGCAGTAACAGGGTGGAGGAGACCCAGTACTTC

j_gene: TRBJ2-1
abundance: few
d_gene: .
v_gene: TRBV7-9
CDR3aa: CASILDSYNEQFF
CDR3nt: TGTGCCAGCATCTTGGACAGTTACAATGAGCAGTTCTTC

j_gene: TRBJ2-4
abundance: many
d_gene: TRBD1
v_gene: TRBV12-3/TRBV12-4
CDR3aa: CASSFSGGASYF
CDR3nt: TGTGCCAGCAGTTTTTCAGGGGGCGCGTCGTACTTC

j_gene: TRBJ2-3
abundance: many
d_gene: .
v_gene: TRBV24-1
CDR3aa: CATSDFSGPSDTQYF
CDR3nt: TGTGCCACCAGTGATTTCTCGGGGCCATCAGATACGCAGTATTTT

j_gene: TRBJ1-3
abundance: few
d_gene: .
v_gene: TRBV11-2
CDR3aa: CASSTRTWASGNTIYF
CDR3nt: TGTGCCAGCAGCACCCGGACTTGGGCCTCTGGAAACACCATATATTTT

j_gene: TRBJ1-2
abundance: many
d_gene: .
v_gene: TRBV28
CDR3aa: CASSPAKGWGGYTF
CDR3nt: TGTGCCAGCAGCCCCGCTAAGGGTTGGGGTGGCTACACCTTC

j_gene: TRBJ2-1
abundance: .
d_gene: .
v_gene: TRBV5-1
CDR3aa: CASSLDVGTSYNEQFF
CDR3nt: TGCGCCAGCAGCTTGGATGTCGGCACGAGCTACAATGAGCAGTTCTTC

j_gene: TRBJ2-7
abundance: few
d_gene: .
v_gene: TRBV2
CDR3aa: CASSEAQGLEWYEQYF
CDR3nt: TGTGCCAGCAGTGAAGCACAGGGTTTAGAATGGTACGAGCAGTACTTC

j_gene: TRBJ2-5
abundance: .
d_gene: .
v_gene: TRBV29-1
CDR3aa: CSVEADSFGGETQYF
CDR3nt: TGCAGCGTTGAAGCTGACAGCTTTGGCGGCGAGACCCAGTACTTC

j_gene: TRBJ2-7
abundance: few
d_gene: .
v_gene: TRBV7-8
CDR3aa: CASSFGSWYEQYF
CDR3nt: TGTGCCAGCAGCTTCGGGTCTTGGTACGAGCAGTACTTC

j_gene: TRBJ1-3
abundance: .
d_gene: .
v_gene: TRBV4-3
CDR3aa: CASSQDMGARGNTIYF
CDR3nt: TGCGCCAGCAGCCAAGATATGGGGGCGCGTGGAAACACCATATATTTT

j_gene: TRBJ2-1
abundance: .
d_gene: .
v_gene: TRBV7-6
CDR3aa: CASSTFPLDSSYNEQFF
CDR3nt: TGTGCCAGCAGCACCTTTCCGCTCGACAGCTCCTACAATGAGCAGTTCTTC

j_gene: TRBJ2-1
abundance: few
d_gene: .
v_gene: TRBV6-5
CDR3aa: CASSYSFGDYNEQFF
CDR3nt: TGTGCCAGCAGTTACTCCTTTGGGGACTACAATGAGCAGTTCTTC

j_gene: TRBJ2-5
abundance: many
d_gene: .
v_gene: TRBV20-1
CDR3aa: CSASNRRETQYF
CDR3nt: TGCAGTGCTAGTAACAGGAGGGAGACCCAGTACTTC

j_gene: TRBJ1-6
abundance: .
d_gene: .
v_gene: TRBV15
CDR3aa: CATSRDPLLTIGNSPLHF
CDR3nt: TGTGCCACCAGCAGAGATCCGCTACTCACCATAGGAAATTCACCCCTCCACTTT

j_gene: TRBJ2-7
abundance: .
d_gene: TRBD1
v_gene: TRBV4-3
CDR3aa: CASSRGQGEQYF
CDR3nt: TGCGCCAGCAGCCGGGGACAGGGCGAGCAGTACTTC

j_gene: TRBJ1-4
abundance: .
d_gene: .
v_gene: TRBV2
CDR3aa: CASSKTATNEKLFF
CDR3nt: TGTGCCAGCAGTAAGACAGCAACTAATGAAAAACTGTTTTTT

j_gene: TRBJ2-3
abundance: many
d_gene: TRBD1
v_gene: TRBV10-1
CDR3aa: CASARDRTDTQYF
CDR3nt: TGCGCCAGCGCACGGGACAGAACAGATACGCAGTATTTT

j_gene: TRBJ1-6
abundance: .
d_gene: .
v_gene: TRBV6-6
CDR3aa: CASSYPGQTFYNSPLHF
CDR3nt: TGTGCCAGCAGTTATCCCGGACAGACCTTCTATAATTCACCCCTCCACTTT

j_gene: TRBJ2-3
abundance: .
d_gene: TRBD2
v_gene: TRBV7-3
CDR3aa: CASSFSGGHTDTQYF
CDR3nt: TGTGCCAGCAGTTTTAGCGGGGGCCACACAGATACGCAGTATTTT

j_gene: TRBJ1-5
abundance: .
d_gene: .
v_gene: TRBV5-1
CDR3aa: CASRAGPSYQPQHF
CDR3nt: TGCGCCAGCAGGGCGGGACCTTCATATCAGCCCCAGCATTTT

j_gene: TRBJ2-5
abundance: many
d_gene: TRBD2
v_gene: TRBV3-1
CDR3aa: CASSAALAGGKETQYF
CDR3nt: TGTGCCAGCAGCGCCGCTTTAGCGGGGGGGAAAGAGACCCAGTACTTC

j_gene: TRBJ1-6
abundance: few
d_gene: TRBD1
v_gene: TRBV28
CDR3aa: CAGQGSNSYNSPLHF
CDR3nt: TGTGCCGGACAGGGATCGAACTCCTATAATTCACCCCTCCACTTT

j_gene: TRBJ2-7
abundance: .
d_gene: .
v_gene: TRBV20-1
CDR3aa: CSARRGSGSYEQYF
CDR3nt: TGCAGTGCTAGGAGGGGGTCGGGCTCCTACGAGCAGTACTTC

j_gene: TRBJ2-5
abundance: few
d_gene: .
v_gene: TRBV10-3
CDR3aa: CAISLRGQETQYF
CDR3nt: TGTGCCATCAGTCTGAGGGGGCAAGAGACCCAGTACTTC

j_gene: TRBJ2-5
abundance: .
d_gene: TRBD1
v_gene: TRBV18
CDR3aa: CASSPTEQGARGTQYF
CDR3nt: TGTGCCAGCTCACCAACGGAACAGGGGGCTAGGGGGACCCAGTACTTC

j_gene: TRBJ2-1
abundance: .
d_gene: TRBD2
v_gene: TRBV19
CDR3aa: CASSIGRGLAGKDPFF
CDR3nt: TGTGCCAGTAGTATAGGTCGGGGACTAGCGGGGAAAGACCCGTTCTTC

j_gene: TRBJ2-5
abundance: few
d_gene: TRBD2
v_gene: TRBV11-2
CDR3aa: CASSFSAGERPWGETQYF
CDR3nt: TGTGCCAGCAGCTTTTCTGCGGGGGAAAGGCCCTGGGGAGAGACCCAGTACTTC

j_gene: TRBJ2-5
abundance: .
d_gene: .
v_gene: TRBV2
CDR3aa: CASSERVDAETQYF
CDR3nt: TGTGCCAGCAGTGAAAGGGTCGATGCGGAGACCCAGTACTTC

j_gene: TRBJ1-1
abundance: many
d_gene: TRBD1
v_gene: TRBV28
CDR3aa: CASSPGQGTEAFF
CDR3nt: TGTGCCAGCAGCCCGGGACAGGGCACTGAAGCTTTCTTT

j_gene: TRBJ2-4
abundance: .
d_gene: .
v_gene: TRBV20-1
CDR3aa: CSAGPGTKNIQYF
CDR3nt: TGCAGTGCCGGACCAGGGACCAAAAACATTCAGTACTTC

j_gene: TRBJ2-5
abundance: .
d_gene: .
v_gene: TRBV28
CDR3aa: CASSLTRKTQYF
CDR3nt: TGTGCCAGCAGTTTAACGAGGAAGACCCAGTACTTC

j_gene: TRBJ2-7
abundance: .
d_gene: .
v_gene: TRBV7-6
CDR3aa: CASSLEFDEQYF
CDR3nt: TGTGCCAGCAGCTTAGAGTTCGACGAGCAGTACTTC